This T cell receptor (beta chain) was observed in a study of T cell changes during pregnancy in multiple sclerosis. Comments on this clone: An end of the junction differs from the germline gene, which may be a read error.

CDR1 SGHTA and CDR2 FQGNSA come from the germline V gene. The length of the CDR3 is 16 residues. The table came from immunoSEQ multiplex PCR; TCRdb's copy has only in-frame clones and leaves some out. The sample consists of about 60,000 clones, about 91% of them appearing once. Specimen: peripheral blood, collected before pregnancy. V usage is TRBV7-2 and J usage is TRBJ1-4; D perhaps matches TRBD1 (5 bases). The clonotype originates from a female donor with multiple sclerosis, enrolled in a pregnancy study. CDR3 protein: CASSSQPGLSKEKLFF. The CDR3 bases are TGTGCCAGCAGCTCCCAACCGGGACTCTCTAAGGAAAAACTGTTTTTT. The whole variable domain, filled in from reference TRBV7-2 and TRBJ1-4, reads GAGVSQSPSNKVTEKGKDVELRCDPISGHTALYWYRQSLGQGLEFLIYFQGNSAPDKSGLPSDRFSAERTGGSVSTLTIQRTQQEDSAVYLCASSSQPGLSKEKLFFGSGTQLSVL.